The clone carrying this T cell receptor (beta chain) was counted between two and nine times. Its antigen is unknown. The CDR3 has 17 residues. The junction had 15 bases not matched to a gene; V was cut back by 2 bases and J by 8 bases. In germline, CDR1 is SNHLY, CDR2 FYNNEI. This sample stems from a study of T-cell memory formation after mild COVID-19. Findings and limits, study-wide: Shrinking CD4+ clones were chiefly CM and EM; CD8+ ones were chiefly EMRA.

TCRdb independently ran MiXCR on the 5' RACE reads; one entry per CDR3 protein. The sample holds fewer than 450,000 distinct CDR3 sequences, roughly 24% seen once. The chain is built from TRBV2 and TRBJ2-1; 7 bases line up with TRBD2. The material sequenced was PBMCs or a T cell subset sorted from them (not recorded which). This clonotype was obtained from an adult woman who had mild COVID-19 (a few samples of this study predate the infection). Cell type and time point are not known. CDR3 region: CASSESLGGSLFDEQFF. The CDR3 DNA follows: TGTGCCAGCAGTGAATCTTTGGGGGGGTCCCTTTTTGATGAGCAGTTCTTC.